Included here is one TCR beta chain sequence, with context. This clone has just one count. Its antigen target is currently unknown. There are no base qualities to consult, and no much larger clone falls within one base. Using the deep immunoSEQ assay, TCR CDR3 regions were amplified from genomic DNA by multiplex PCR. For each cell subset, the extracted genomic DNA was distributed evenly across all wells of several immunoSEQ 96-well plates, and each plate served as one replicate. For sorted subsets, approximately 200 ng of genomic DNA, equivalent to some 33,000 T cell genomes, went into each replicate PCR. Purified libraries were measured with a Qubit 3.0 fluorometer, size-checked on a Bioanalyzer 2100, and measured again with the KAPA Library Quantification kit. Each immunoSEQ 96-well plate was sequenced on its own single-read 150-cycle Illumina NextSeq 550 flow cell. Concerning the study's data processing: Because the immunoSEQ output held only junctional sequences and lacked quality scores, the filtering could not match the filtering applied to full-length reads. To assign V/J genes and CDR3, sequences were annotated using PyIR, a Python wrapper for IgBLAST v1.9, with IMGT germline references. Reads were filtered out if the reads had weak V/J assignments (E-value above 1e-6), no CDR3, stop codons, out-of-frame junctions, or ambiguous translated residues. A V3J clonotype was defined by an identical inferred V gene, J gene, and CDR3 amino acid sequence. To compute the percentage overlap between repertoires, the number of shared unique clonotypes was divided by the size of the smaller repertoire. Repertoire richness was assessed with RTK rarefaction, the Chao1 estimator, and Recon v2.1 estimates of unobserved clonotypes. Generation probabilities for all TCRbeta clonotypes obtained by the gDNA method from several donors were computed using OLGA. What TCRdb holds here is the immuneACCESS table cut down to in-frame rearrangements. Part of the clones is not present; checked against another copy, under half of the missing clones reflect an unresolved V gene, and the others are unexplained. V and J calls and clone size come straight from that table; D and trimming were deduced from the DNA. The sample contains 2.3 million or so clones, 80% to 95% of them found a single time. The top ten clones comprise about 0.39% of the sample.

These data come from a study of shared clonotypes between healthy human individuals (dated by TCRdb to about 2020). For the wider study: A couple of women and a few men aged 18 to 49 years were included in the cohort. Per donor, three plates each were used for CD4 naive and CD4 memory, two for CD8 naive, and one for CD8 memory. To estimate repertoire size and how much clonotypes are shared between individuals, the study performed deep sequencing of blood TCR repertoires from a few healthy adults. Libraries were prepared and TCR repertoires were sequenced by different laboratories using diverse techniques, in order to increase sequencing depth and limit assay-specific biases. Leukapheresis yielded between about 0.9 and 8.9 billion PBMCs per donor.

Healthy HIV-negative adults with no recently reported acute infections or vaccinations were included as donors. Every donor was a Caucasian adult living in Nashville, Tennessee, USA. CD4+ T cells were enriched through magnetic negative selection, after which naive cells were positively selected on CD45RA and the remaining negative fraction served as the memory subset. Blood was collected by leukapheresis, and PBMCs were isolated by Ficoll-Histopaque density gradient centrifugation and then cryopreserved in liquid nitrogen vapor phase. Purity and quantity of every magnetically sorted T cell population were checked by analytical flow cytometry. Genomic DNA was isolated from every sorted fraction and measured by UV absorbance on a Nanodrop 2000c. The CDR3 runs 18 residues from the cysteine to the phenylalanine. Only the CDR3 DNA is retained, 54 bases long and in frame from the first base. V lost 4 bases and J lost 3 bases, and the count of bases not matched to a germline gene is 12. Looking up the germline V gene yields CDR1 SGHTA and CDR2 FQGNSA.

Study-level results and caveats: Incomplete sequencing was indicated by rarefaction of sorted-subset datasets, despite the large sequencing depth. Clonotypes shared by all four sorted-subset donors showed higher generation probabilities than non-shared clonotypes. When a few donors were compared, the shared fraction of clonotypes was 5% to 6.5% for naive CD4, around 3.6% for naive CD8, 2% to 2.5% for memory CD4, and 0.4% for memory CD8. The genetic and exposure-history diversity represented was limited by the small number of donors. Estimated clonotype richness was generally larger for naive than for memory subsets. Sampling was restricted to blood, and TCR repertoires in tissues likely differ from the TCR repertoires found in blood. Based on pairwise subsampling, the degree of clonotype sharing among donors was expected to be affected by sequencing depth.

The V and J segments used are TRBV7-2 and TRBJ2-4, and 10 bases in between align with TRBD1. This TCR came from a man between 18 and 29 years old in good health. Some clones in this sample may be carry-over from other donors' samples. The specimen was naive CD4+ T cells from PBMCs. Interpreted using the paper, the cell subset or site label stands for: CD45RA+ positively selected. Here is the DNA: TGTGCCAGCAGCTCGCCGGGACAGGGGACCGGGGTCAAAAACATTCAGTACTTC. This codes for CASSSPGQGTGVKNIQYF.